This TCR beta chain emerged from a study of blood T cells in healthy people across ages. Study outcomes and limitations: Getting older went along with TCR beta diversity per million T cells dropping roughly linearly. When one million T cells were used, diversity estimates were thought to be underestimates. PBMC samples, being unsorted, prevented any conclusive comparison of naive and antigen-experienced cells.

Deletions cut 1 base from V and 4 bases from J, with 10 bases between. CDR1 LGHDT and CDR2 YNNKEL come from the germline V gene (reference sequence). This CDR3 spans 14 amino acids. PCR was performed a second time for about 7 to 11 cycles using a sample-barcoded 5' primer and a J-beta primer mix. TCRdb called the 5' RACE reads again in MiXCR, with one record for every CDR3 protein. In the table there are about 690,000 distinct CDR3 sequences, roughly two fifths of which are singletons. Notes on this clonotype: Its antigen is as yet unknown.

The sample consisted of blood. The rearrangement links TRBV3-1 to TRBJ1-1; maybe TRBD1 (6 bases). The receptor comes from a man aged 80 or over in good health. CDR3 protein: CASSQGRTATEAFF. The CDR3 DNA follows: TGTGCCAGCAGCCAAGGGCGGACAGCCACTGAAGCTTTCTTT.